Presented here are 5 T cell receptor beta chains from one specimen sequenced in a study of memory CD4+ T cells and cytomegalovirus serostatus. The sort gate was single viable CD3+CD4+CD8-CD45RO+ cells for memory CD4+ T cells. Repertoires were generated with immunoSEQ multiplex PCR, while TCRdb's copy carries only in-frame clones and drops some. This table has approximately 61,000 clones, 80% appearing once. Specimen: memory CD4+ T cells from blood. All receptors come from an adult in good health and CMV-seronegative. Some clones in this sample may be carry-over from other donors' samples.

This chain connects TRBV29-1 to TRBJ2-3; TRBD1 matches 7 bases. From germline, CDR1 is SQVTM and CDR2 ANQGSEA. Trimming at V came to 7 bases and at J to 1 base, leaving 8 bases not matched to a gene. The CDR3 runs to 14 residues. This chain's CDR3 is CSGSWTGRTDTQYF. The CDR3 DNA follows: TGCAGCGGTTCTTGGACAGGCCGCACAGATACGCAGTATTTT.

The V and J genes are TRBV5-1 and TRBJ2-3; D gene uncertain. V was cut by 2 bases and J by 2 bases, with 9 bases left in between. Germline V gene data show CDR1 as SGHRS and CDR2 as YFSETQ. The CDR3 has 14 residues. CDR3: CASSFERNTDTQYF. The CDR3 DNA reads TGCGCCAGCAGCTTTGAGAGGAACACAGATACGCAGTATTTT.

As concerns this clone: At one boundary the junction diverges from the germline segment, which might be a read error. The chain employs TRBV7-8 and TRBJ2-3; 8 bases are a match to TRBD2. From germline, CDR1 is SGHVS and CDR2 FQNEAQ. This CDR3 is 13 amino acids long. The CDR3 reads CASTLERGDTQYF. The CDR3 DNA reads TGTGCCAGCACCTTAGAGCGGGGGGATACGCAGTATTTT.

The rearrangement links TRBV19 to TRBJ1-1, with D hard to call. In germline, CDR1 is LNHDA, CDR2 SQIVND (reference sequence). The CDR3 totals 13 residues. V gave up 3 bases and J gave up 3 bases, with 8 bases separating them. Written as DNA, the CDR3 is TGTGCCAGTAGTATCGGCAGTCACACTGAAGCTTTCTTT. It is translated as CASSIGSHTEAFF.

The chain carries TRBV28 and TRBJ2-3; unclear D gene. This CDR3 comprises 13 residues. Per the germline V gene, CDR1 is MDHEN and CDR2 is SYDVKM. The germline V and J ends were trimmed by 4 bases and 2 bases, with 7 bases remaining between them. The CDR3, as DNA: TGTGCCAGCAGTTCGGACGCCACAGATACGCAGTATTTT. Amino acid sequence: CASSSDATDTQYF.